A selection of T cell receptor beta chains follows, all from one sample in a study of T cells after yellow fever vaccination. MiXCR, applied by TCRdb to the 5' RACE reads, yields one record per CDR3 protein. The sample yields some 240,000 distinct CDR3 sequences, roughly 5.2% seen once. Sample: CD4+ T cells sorted from PBMCs, taken on the day of the yellow fever booster vaccination. These TCRs come from a man aged 18 to 29 who received the YFV17D yellow fever vaccine. Both conserved end residues are part of each CDR3. A D gene is named only where the DNA matches it firmly. The size entry is marked missing in some rows and otherwise reads once, few, many or a size class.

J	D	V	size	CDR3	DNA
TRBJ2-3	NA	TRBV5-1	few	CASSSQAPSGTDTQYF	TGCGCCAGCAGCTCTCAAGCGCCATCCGGCACAGATACGCAGTATTTT
TRBJ2-2	TRBD1	TRBV20-1	NA	CSASPGQGVPGELFF	TGCAGTGCGAGTCCGGGACAGGGAGTCCCCGGGGAGCTGTTTTTT
TRBJ2-2	NA	TRBV5-1	NA	CASSIRGLNSNTGELFF	TGCGCCAGCAGCATCCGGGGCCTAAACTCGAACACCGGGGAGCTGTTTTTT
TRBJ1-1	NA	TRBV7-9	NA	CASSLEALGTEAFF	TGTGCCAGCAGCTTAGAGGCGCTAGGGACTGAAGCTTTCTTT
TRBJ1-1	NA	TRBV7-8	few	CASSTQRAGGHTEAFF	TGTGCCAGCAGCACACAGAGGGCCGGGGGTCACACTGAAGCTTTCTTT
TRBJ1-5	NA	TRBV12-3/TRBV12-4	NA	CASTIPGQPQHF	TGTGCCAGCACTATTCCAGGTCAGCCCCAGCATTTT
TRBJ2-3	TRBD2	TRBV28	NA	CASFAGLAGVTDTQYF	TGTGCCAGTTTTGCGGGACTAGCGGGGGTCACAGATACGCAGTATTTT
TRBJ2-2	TRBD1	TRBV2	many	CASSKVGQAPGELFF	TGTGCCAGCAGCAAAGTGGGACAGGCCCCCGGGGAGCTGTTTTTT
TRBJ2-3	NA	TRBV10-3	NA	CAISATTSSDTQYF	TGTGCCATCAGTGCCACGACTAGTTCAGATACGCAGTATTTT
TRBJ2-2	NA	TRBV12-3/TRBV12-4	many	CASSLSNTGELFF	TGTGCCAGCAGTTTAAGTAACACCGGGGAGCTGTTTTTT
TRBJ1-6	TRBD1	TRBV6-6	NA	CASNPRDSLNLEGIIGNSPLHF	TGTGCCAGCAATCCGAGGGACAGCTTGAACCTTGAGGGGATTATTGGTAATTCACCCCTCCACTTT
TRBJ2-3	TRBD1	TRBV20-1	NA	CSAKGQGAFYHTDTQYF	TGCAGTGCCAAGGGACAGGGGGCTTTTTATCACACAGATACGCAGTATTTT
TRBJ2-5	NA	TRBV10-3	many	CAAQRAGEETQYF	TGTGCCGCCCAACGCGCCGGGGAGGAGACCCAGTACTTC
TRBJ2-7	NA	TRBV20-1	many	CSASRGQYEQYF	TGCAGTGCTAGCCGTGGACAATACGAGCAGTACTTC
TRBJ2-3	TRBD2	TRBV7-2	NA	CASSFRGVPTDTQYF	TGTGCCAGCAGCTTCCGGGGGGTCCCCACAGATACGCAGTATTTT
TRBJ2-5	NA	TRBV6-5	many	CASSYSLVSGLWTQYF	TGTGCCAGCAGTTACTCGTTGGTGTCCGGTTTGTGGACCCAGTACTTC
TRBJ2-5	NA	TRBV2	NA	CASTEPRTRTQYF	TGTGCCAGCACCGAACCGAGGACACGGACCCAGTACTTC
TRBJ1-1	NA	TRBV18	many	CASSTGSNTEAFF	TGTGCCAGCTCAACAGGGTCGAACACTGAAGCTTTCTTT
TRBJ2-1	NA	TRBV7-9	NA	CASSLGGVDEQFF	TGTGCCAGCAGCTTAGGTGGGGTGGATGAGCAGTTCTTC
TRBJ1-4	NA	TRBV18	few	CASSPLQRGSNEKLFF	TGTGCCAGCTCACCACTACAAAGGGGGAGCAATGAAAAACTGTTTTTT
TRBJ2-3	NA	TRBV5-1	NA	CASGVSTDTQYF	TGCGCCAGCGGGGTTAGCACAGATACGCAGTATTTT
TRBJ2-3	NA	TRBV7-9	many	CASSRGSGPRGDTQYF	TGTGCCAGCAGCCGCGGTTCGGGACCAAGGGGAGATACGCAGTATTTT
TRBJ2-7	NA	TRBV24-1	many	CATPRTGNMSYEQYF	TGTGCCACCCCTCGAACAGGGAACATGTCCTACGAGCAGTACTTC
TRBJ1-1	TRBD1	TRBV10-3	few	CAISAETGVGFTEAFF	TGTGCCATCAGTGCCGAAACAGGGGTCGGGTTTACTGAAGCTTTCTTT
TRBJ2-3	NA	TRBV5-1	NA	CASSPTGPGDTQYF	TGCGCCAGCAGCCCGACCGGGCCGGGAGACACGCAGTATTTT
TRBJ1-3	NA	TRBV6-6	NA	CASRPTGISGNTIYF	TGTGCCAGCAGACCCACAGGGATCTCTGGAAACACCATATATTTT
TRBJ1-5	NA	TRBV5-1	many	CASSLGSGGPNQPQHF	TGCGCCAGCAGCTTGGGGAGCGGGGGACCTAATCAGCCCCAGCATTTT
TRBJ2-6	NA	TRBV15	many	CATSTHGAAGANVLTF	TGTGCCACCAGCACCCATGGGGCGGCTGGGGCCAACGTCCTGACTTTC
TRBJ2-1	NA	TRBV7-2	many	CASSFAIEQFF	TGTGCCAGCAGCTTCGCAATCGAGCAGTTCTTC
TRBJ2-5	NA	TRBV4-1	many	CASSHLGQETQYF	TGCGCCAGCAGCCATCTTGGGCAAGAGACCCAGTACTTC
TRBJ2-1	TRBD2	TRBV6-2/TRBV6-3	NA	CASNNRAGDNEQFF	TGTGCCAGCAACAACCGGGCGGGGGACAATGAGCAGTTCTTC
TRBJ2-1	NA	TRBV7-2	many	CASSWGRHNEQFF	TGTGCCAGCAGCTGGGGACGGCACAATGAGCAGTTCTTC
TRBJ2-1	NA	TRBV4-2	few	CASSGKGGIYNEQFF	TGTGCCAGCAGCGGTAAGGGGGGGATATACAATGAGCAGTTCTTC
TRBJ2-3	TRBD2	TRBV11-2	few	CASTLGGGSTQYF	TGTGCCAGCACCCTGGGGGGGGGGAGTACGCAGTATTTT
TRBJ2-3	TRBD1	TRBV29-1	many	CSGDRSTDTQYF	TGCAGCGGGGACAGAAGCACAGATACGCAGTATTTT
TRBJ2-1	NA	TRBV19	NA	CASSLARSGEQFF	TGTGCCAGTAGTCTAGCGAGGTCAGGTGAGCAGTTCTTC
TRBJ2-5	NA	TRBV20-1	many	CSAPGGSGTGETQYF	TGCAGTGCTCCCGGGGGTAGCGGTACGGGGGAGACCCAGTACTTC
TRBJ1-1	NA	TRBV5-1	few	CASSLRGGWNTEAFF	TGCGCCAGCAGTTTGAGGGGGGGTTGGAACACTGAAGCTTTCTTT
TRBJ2-5	NA	TRBV2	few	CASHSATGETQYF	TGTGCCAGTCATAGCGCAACAGGGGAGACCCAGTACTTC
TRBJ1-2	NA	TRBV2	NA	CASSARYGYTF	TGTGCCAGCAGTGCCCGCTATGGCTACACCTTC
TRBJ1-1	TRBD1	TRBV5-1	many	CASSLRQGTNTEAFF	TGCGCCAGCAGCTTACGACAGGGGACGAACACTGAAGCTTTCTTT
TRBJ1-1	TRBD1	TRBV3-1	few	CASSSWTGANTEAFF	TGTGCCAGCAGCTCATGGACAGGGGCGAACACTGAAGCTTTCTTT